A selection of T cell receptor beta chains follows, all from one sample in a study of STAT5B mutations in CD4+ large granular lymphocyte leukemia. Only in-frame clones appear in the TCRdb table, and some are missing; sequencing was by immunoSEQ multiplex PCR. The table shows more than 30,000 clones, with 69% occurring only once. What was sequenced was CD4+ T cells from blood buffy coats. These receptors all come from a human donor in good health. The conserved cysteine and the conserved F or W are not part of the CDR3 here.

CDR3 length: 10; J gene: TRBJ1-5; V gene: TRBV28; CDR3 protein: ASSSMQRVQH
CDR3 length: 12; J gene: TRBJ1-5; V gene: TRBV7-2; CDR3 protein: ASSGQFGNQPQH
CDR3 length: 14; J gene: TRBJ2-5; V gene: TRBV12-1; CDR3 protein: ASSFGVPCREETQY
CDR3 length: 13; J gene: TRBJ2-5; V gene: TRBV7-9; CDR3 protein: ASSLRTGGIETQY
CDR3 length: 13; J gene: TRBJ2-5; V gene: TRBV30; CDR3 protein: AWSKGAIDQETQY
CDR3 length: 9; J gene: TRBJ2-5; V gene: TRBV20-1; CDR3 protein: STGLEETQY
CDR3 length: 13; J gene: TRBJ2-1; V gene: TRBV7-7; CDR3 protein: ASSLERAPHNEQF
CDR3 length: 11; J gene: TRBJ1-5; V gene: TRBV7-2; CDR3 protein: ASSLVSGQPQH
CDR3 length: 13; J gene: TRBJ2-1; V gene: TRBV4-2; CDR3 protein: ASSLQAGGSNEQF
CDR3 length: 11; J gene: TRBJ2-5; V gene: TRBV5-1; CDR3 protein: ASRGTGGETQY
CDR3 length: 12; J gene: TRBJ2-5; V gene: TRBV7-2; CDR3 protein: ASSLADTQETQY
CDR3 length: 14; J gene: TRBJ2-3; V gene: TRBV15; CDR3 protein: ATSRDWTRAPDTQY
CDR3 length: 12; J gene: TRBJ1-2; V gene: TRBV6-5; CDR3 protein: ASRTPGIRYGYT
CDR3 length: 13; J gene: TRBJ2-3; V gene: TRBV9; CDR3 protein: ASSALMEYRDTQY
CDR3 length: 13; J gene: TRBJ1-2; V gene: TRBV6-1; CDR3 protein: ASSESGTANYGYT
CDR3 length: 11; J gene: TRBJ2-1; V gene: TRBV5-1; CDR3 protein: ASSVQGAGEQF